These 17 T cell receptor beta chains were all obtained from the same sample, sequenced in a study of OX40 agonist ivuxolimab in advanced cancers. Assay used: immunoSEQ multiplex PCR; TCRdb lists only in-frame clones, some missing. The table has about 77,000 clones, around 80% seen once. This sample comprised CD4+ or CD8+ T cells sorted from blood, obtained in a trial of the OX40 agonist ivuxolimab. Receptors were obtained from an adult with an advanced solid tumor such as melanoma, head and neck, liver or kidney cancer.

The genes are TRBV19 and TRBJ2-5, with D maybe TRBD2 (6 bases). V was pared by 7 bases and J by 3 bases, with 12 bases between. Germline loops: CDR1 LNHDA, CDR2 SQIVND (reference sequence). The CDR3 consists of 13 residues. The chain's CDR3 is CASIGSGEETQYF. CDR3 DNA sequence: TGTGCCAGTATCGGTTCGGGGGAAGAGACCCAGTACTTC.

This chain links TRBV28 with TRBJ1-1, with 8 nucleotides matching TRBD1. CDR3 length: 17 residues. The V gene's germline CDR1 is MDHEN and CDR2 SYDVKM. Trimming cost V 2 bases and J 0 bases; bases outside gene matches: 8. CDR3 in DNA: TGTGCCAGCAGTTTAGGGGGGTCAGGGGGCATGAACACTGAAGCTTTCTTT. Its protein product is CASSLGGSGGMNTEAFF.

The chain is built from TRBV10-3 and TRBJ2-1, with no clear D. Trimming cost V 0 bases and J 6 bases, with 6 bases left between them. The CDR3 spans 13 residues. Looked up from germline, CDR1 is ENHRY and CDR2 is SYGVKD. The CDR3 nucleotides read TGTGCCATCAGTGAGTCACAGACCAATGAGCAGTTCTTC. Its protein is CAISESQTNEQFF.

The chain carries TRBV5-1 and TRBJ2-5, with 9 nucleotides matching TRBD1. The junction had 3 bases not matched to a gene; V was cut back by 2 bases and J by 1 base. The CDR3 runs 15 residues. Germline V gives CDR1 SGHRS, CDR2 YFSETQ. The CDR3: CASSLGDRVQETQYF. In DNA form, the CDR3 reads TGCGCCAGCAGCTTAGGGGACAGGGTCCAAGAGACCCAGTACTTC.

The chain links TRBV5-6 to TRBJ1-1; D unclear. Trimming took off 0 bases at V and 11 bases at J, with 17 bases between the two ends. Germline V lookup: CDR1 SGHDT, CDR2 YYEEEE. The CDR3 runs 14 residues. The CDR3 region has the DNA TGTGCCAGCAGCTTGGGTAGGCGGCAGTCTCCGGCTTTCTTT. Protein sequence: CASSLGRRQSPAFF.

This chain links TRBV10-3 with TRBJ2-1; 13 nucleotides match TRBD2. The ends lost 4 bases at V and 4 bases at J; junction bases unmatched: 1. The CDR3 consists of 15 residues. Germline V lookup: CDR1 ENHRY, CDR2 SYGVKD. CDR3: CAISGTSGGYNEQFF. For the CDR3, the DNA is TGTGCCATCAGTGGGACTAGCGGGGGTTACAATGAGCAGTTCTTC.

A few counts support this clone. This sequence joins TRBV7-7 and TRBJ2-2; D uncertain. The V end was cut by 3 bases, the J end by 2 bases, with 7 bases between. Germline V gives CDR1 SSHAT, CDR2 FNYEAQ (reference sequence). This CDR3 is built from 14 residues. CDR3 protein: CASSFARNTGELFF. CDR3 coding DNA: TGTGCCAGCAGCTTCGCCCGCAACACCGGGGAGCTGTTTTTT.

The chain couples TRBV7-2 to TRBJ2-1; 10 bases fit TRBD2. Germline-derived CDR1 and CDR2 are SGHTA and FQGNSA. V lost 2 bases, J lost 6 bases, and 7 bases stayed unmatched. The CDR3 totals 16 residues. The CDR3 region is CASSLQSGGGLNEQFF. CDR3 DNA: TGTGCCAGCAGCTTACAGAGCGGGGGGGGACTCAATGAGCAGTTCTTC.

CDR3: CAAGKTTSYEQYF. CDR3 sequence (DNA): TGTGCAGCAGGGAAAACAACCTCCTACGAGCAGTACTTC. V usage is TRBV2 and J usage is TRBJ2-7, with D possibly TRBD1 on 5 matching bases. The CDR3 extends over 13 amino acids. Germline values: CDR1 SNHLY, CDR2 FYNNEI.

This chain links TRBV9 with TRBJ2-2; 10 positions agree with TRBD2. J gave up 6 bases and V 1 base, and 3 bases lay outside the gene matches. Germline values: CDR1 SGDLS, CDR2 YYNGEE. The length of the CDR3 is 15 residues. In DNA, the CDR3 is TGTGCCAGCAGCGTATCTAGCGGGAGCTCCGGGGAGCTGTTTTTT. Translating it yields CASSVSSGSSGELFF.

V usage is TRBV18 and J usage is TRBJ1-2; no clear D. This CDR3 has 11 amino acids. The V and J ends lost 3 bases and 3 bases respectively, with 2 bases between them. Germline CDR1 and CDR2: KGHSH and LQKENI. In DNA form, the CDR3 reads TGTGCCAGCTCACCCGACTATGGCTACACCTTC. This encodes CASSPDYGYTF.

This chain connects TRBV7-2 to TRBJ2-4, with no clear D. V lost 3 bases and J lost 4, with 7 bases in between. Germline CDR1 is SGHTA and CDR2 is FQGNSA. The CDR3 totals 13 residues. CDR3 sequence reads: CASSLDAKNIQYF. As DNA, the CDR3 is TGTGCCAGCAGCTTGGACGCTAAAAACATTCAGTACTTC. Combining the CDR3 with reference TRBV7-2 and TRBJ2-4 gives the whole variable domain GAGVSQSPSNKVTEKGKDVELRCDPISGHTALYWYRQSLGQGLEFLIYFQGNSAPDKSGLPSDRFSAERTGGSVSTLTIQRTQQEDSAVYLCASSLDAKNIQYFGAGTRLSVL.

This rearrangement joins TRBV30 to TRBJ2-7; TRBD1 agrees at 7 bases. The J segment lost 2 bases and the V segment lost 3 bases, leaving 4 bases of the junction unmatched. CDR3 size: 13 residues. The germline CDR1 and CDR2 sequences are GTSNPN and SVGIG (reference sequence). This chain's CDR3 is CAWRGDRPYEQYF. The CDR3 DNA reads TGTGCCTGGAGAGGGGACAGACCCTACGAGCAGTACTTC.

V is TRBV5-1 and J is TRBJ1-4; 8 bases are a match to TRBD1. V lost 3 bases to trimming and J lost 5 bases; unmatched junction nucleotides: 6. Germline loops: CDR1 SGHRS, CDR2 YFSETQ. The CDR3 runs to 15 residues. CDR3 bases: TGCGCCAGCAGCTCCGGGGACAGGAGGAATGAAAAACTGTTTTTT. Protein sequence: CASSSGDRRNEKLFF.

The gene calls are TRBV18 and TRBJ2-5; D is uncertain. V lost 3 bases and J lost 7, with 24 bases in between. This CDR3 contains 17 residues. Germline V lookup: CDR1 KGHSH, CDR2 LQKENI. The CDR3 here is CASSPSSVGITVGTQYF. In DNA form, the CDR3 reads TGTGCCAGCTCACCTTCCTCTGTCGGTATTACTGTTGGGACCCAGTACTTC.

V gene TRBV27 combines with J gene TRBJ2-3; tentatively, D is TRBD2 (5 bases). Germline CDR1 MNHEY, CDR2 SMNVEV (reference sequence). The CDR3 is made up of 16 amino acids. The germline V and J ends were trimmed by 1 base and 1 base, with 12 bases remaining between them. Here the CDR3 DNA reads TGTGCCAGCAGTTTATGGTCTAGCTCGGGCACAGATACGCAGTATTTT. It is translated as CASSLWSSSGTDTQYF.

This rearrangement joins TRBV10-2 to TRBJ2-3, with TRBD2 identical over 8 bases. J gave up 1 base and V 4 bases, and 4 bases lay outside the gene matches. This CDR3 is 15 amino acids long. Germline CDR1 WSHSY, CDR2 SAAADI. CDR3 sequence: CASSGSTSGTDTQYF. The CDR3, as DNA: TGCGCCAGCAGTGGCTCGACTAGCGGCACAGATACGCAGTATTTT.